These T cell receptor beta chains were read from a single sample in a study of regulatory T cells in long-lasting Graves disease. TCRdb recomputed calls from the multiplex PCR reads with MiXCR, one row per CDR3 protein. The table lists roughly 610,000 distinct CDR3 sequences, around 16% of them singletons, with around 11% in the top ten. This sample also belongs to another study, concerning T cells in Graves' hyperthyroidism and ophthalmopathy.

Sample: peripheral blood mononuclear cells (PBMCs), taken at new diagnosis, from a patient treated with antithyroid drugs. These receptors all stem from a man younger than 35 with Graves disease. Both conserved end residues are part of each CDR3. A D gene is named only where the DNA matches it firmly. Clone size appears in some rows only: once, few, many, or a class for an expanded clone.

V gene: TRBV20-1
D gene: TRBD2
clone size: many
J gene: TRBJ2-1
CDR3 protein: CSARGGAGEDEQFF
CDR3 DNA: TGCAGTGCTAGAGGCGGAGCGGGAGAGGATGAGCAGTTCTTC

V gene: TRBV4-1
D gene: -
clone size: many
J gene: TRBJ2-7
CDR3 protein: CASSPAYGLPYEQYF
CDR3 DNA: TGCGCCAGCAGCCCCGCGTACGGGCTACCCTACGAGCAGTACTTC

V gene: TRBV28
D gene: TRBD1
clone size: few
J gene: TRBJ2-7
CDR3 protein: CASSFLGDREVYADYEQYF
CDR3 DNA: TGTGCCAGCAGTTTCCTTGGGGACAGGGAGGTTTACGCAGACTACGAGCAGTACTTC

V gene: TRBV28
D gene: TRBD1
clone size: many
J gene: TRBJ1-2
CDR3 protein: CASTTGVYGYTF
CDR3 DNA: TGTGCCAGCACGACAGGGGTTTATGGCTACACCTTC

V gene: TRBV7-9
D gene: -
clone size: many
J gene: TRBJ2-3
CDR3 protein: CASSDGFTDTQYF
CDR3 DNA: TGTGCCAGCAGCGACGGGTTCACAGATACGCAGTATTTT

V gene: TRBV11-2
D gene: -
clone size: many
J gene: TRBJ2-1
CDR3 protein: CASSLSLSSYNEQFF
CDR3 DNA: TGTGCCAGCAGCTTAAGTCTAAGCTCCTACAATGAGCAGTTCTTC

V gene: TRBV27
D gene: TRBD2
clone size: -
J gene: TRBJ2-1
CDR3 protein: CASRRTLGGRGSYNEQFF
CDR3 DNA: TGTGCCAGCAGACGAACCTTGGGCGGGAGGGGATCCTACAATGAGCAGTTCTTC

V gene: TRBV19
D gene: -
clone size: -
J gene: TRBJ2-3
CDR3 protein: CASSIALDTQYF
CDR3 DNA: TGTGCCAGTAGTATAGCCCTTGATACGCAGTATTTT

V gene: TRBV6-2/TRBV6-3
D gene: -
clone size: -
J gene: TRBJ1-1
CDR3 protein: CASSYPVRVSGTEAFF
CDR3 DNA: TGTGCCAGCAGTTACCCTGTTCGGGTGAGCGGCACTGAAGCTTTCTTT

V gene: TRBV2
D gene: -
clone size: few
J gene: TRBJ2-3
CDR3 protein: CASSEQGPPTDTQYF
CDR3 DNA: TGTGCCAGCAGTGAGCAGGGACCCCCCACAGATACGCAGTATTTT

V gene: TRBV2
D gene: TRBD1
clone size: many
J gene: TRBJ2-1
CDR3 protein: CASTPWTGESEQFF
CDR3 DNA: TGTGCCAGCACCCCGTGGACAGGGGAAAGTGAGCAGTTCTTC

V gene: TRBV28
D gene: -
clone size: -
J gene: TRBJ2-7
CDR3 protein: CASSPPGSTSYEQYF
CDR3 DNA: TGTGCCAGCAGTCCTCCGGGCAGCACGTCCTACGAGCAGTACTTC

V gene: TRBV27
D gene: TRBD1
clone size: few
J gene: TRBJ1-1
CDR3 protein: CASSLSSGGANTEAFF
CDR3 DNA: TGTGCCAGCAGTTTATCCTCAGGGGGCGCGAACACTGAAGCTTTCTTT

V gene: TRBV7-9
D gene: -
clone size: few
J gene: TRBJ2-1
CDR3 protein: CASSPRQSSSYNEQFF
CDR3 DNA: TGTGCCAGCAGCCCACGACAGAGCAGCTCCTACAATGAGCAGTTCTTC

V gene: TRBV29-1
D gene: -
clone size: few
J gene: TRBJ1-1
CDR3 protein: CSVEEEAFF
CDR3 DNA: TGCAGCGTTGAGGAGGAAGCTTTCTTT

V gene: TRBV7-6
D gene: -
clone size: many
J gene: TRBJ2-5
CDR3 protein: CASSPEGAQGVRETQYF
CDR3 DNA: TGTGCCAGCAGCCCCGAAGGGGCCCAGGGAGTGAGGGAGACCCAGTACTTC

V gene: TRBV12-3/TRBV12-4
D gene: -
clone size: many
J gene: TRBJ1-1
CDR3 protein: CASRLWGNTEAFF
CDR3 DNA: TGTGCCAGCCGCTTGTGGGGGAACACTGAAGCTTTCTTT

V gene: TRBV10-3
D gene: -
clone size: -
J gene: TRBJ1-3
CDR3 protein: CAISPGRGTIYF
CDR3 DNA: TGTGCCATCTCCCCAGGTCGGGGCACCATATATTTT

V gene: TRBV30
D gene: -
clone size: many
J gene: TRBJ1-4
CDR3 protein: CAWSTGTSNEKLFF
CDR3 DNA: TGTGCCTGGAGTACCGGGACAAGTAATGAAAAACTGTTTTTT

V gene: TRBV30
D gene: -
clone size: many
J gene: TRBJ1-2
CDR3 protein: CAWIHQGPDGYTF
CDR3 DNA: TGTGCCTGGATCCACCAGGGACCCGATGGCTACACCTTC

V gene: TRBV4-2
D gene: TRBD2
clone size: -
J gene: TRBJ2-7
CDR3 protein: CASSQDAGGGYEQYF
CDR3 DNA: TGTGCCAGCAGCCAAGATGCGGGAGGGGGGTACGAGCAGTACTTC

V gene: TRBV20-1
D gene: TRBD2
clone size: few
J gene: TRBJ2-7
CDR3 protein: CSARDLVAGVSYEQYF
CDR3 DNA: TGCAGTGCTAGAGATTTGGTAGCGGGAGTATCCTACGAGCAGTACTTC

V gene: TRBV4-1
D gene: -
clone size: -
J gene: TRBJ2-7
CDR3 protein: CASSHHGGEQYF
CDR3 DNA: TGCGCCAGCAGCCACCATGGCGGAGAGCAGTACTTC

V gene: TRBV20-1
D gene: -
clone size: few
J gene: TRBJ2-3
CDR3 protein: CSAQRVYNGADTQYF
CDR3 DNA: TGCAGTGCTCAGCGGGTTTACAATGGGGCAGATACGCAGTATTTT

V gene: TRBV7-9
D gene: -
clone size: many
J gene: TRBJ2-1
CDR3 protein: CASSLVGSGTPHNEQFF
CDR3 DNA: TGTGCCAGCAGCTTAGTTGGTTCAGGGACACCACACAATGAGCAGTTCTTC

V gene: TRBV5-1
D gene: TRBD1
clone size: few
J gene: TRBJ1-3
CDR3 protein: CASSTTGVLSGNTIYF
CDR3 DNA: TGCGCCAGCAGCACTACAGGGGTACTCTCTGGAAACACCATATATTTT

V gene: TRBV6-2/TRBV6-3
D gene: -
clone size: few
J gene: TRBJ2-5
CDR3 protein: CAVRGGPAEDQYF
CDR3 DNA: TGTGCCGTCAGGGGGGGGCCCGCAGAGGACCAGTACTTC

V gene: TRBV6-1
D gene: TRBD2
clone size: few
J gene: TRBJ2-1
CDR3 protein: CASSVRASGGGAEQFF
CDR3 DNA: TGTGCCAGCAGTGTCAGGGCTAGCGGAGGCGGAGCTGAGCAGTTCTTC

V gene: TRBV10-3
D gene: -
clone size: -
J gene: TRBJ1-3
CDR3 protein: CAISVGRDSGNTIYF
CDR3 DNA: TGTGCCATCAGTGTCGGGCGGGACTCTGGAAACACCATATATTTT

V gene: TRBV12-3/TRBV12-4
D gene: -
clone size: many
J gene: TRBJ1-2
CDR3 protein: CASSLLGDGYTF
CDR3 DNA: TGTGCCAGCAGCCTCCTGGGGGATGGCTACACCTTC

V gene: TRBV7-9
D gene: TRBD2
clone size: -
J gene: TRBJ2-3
CDR3 protein: CASSPRLSGLAGVADTQYF
CDR3 DNA: TGTGCCAGCAGCCCCCGCCTGTCGGGACTAGCGGGAGTAGCAGATACGCAGTATTTT

V gene: TRBV27
D gene: -
clone size: few
J gene: TRBJ2-2
CDR3 protein: CASSLGPTNTGELFF
CDR3 DNA: TGTGCCAGCAGTTTAGGGCCTACGAACACCGGGGAGCTGTTTTTT

V gene: TRBV7-9
D gene: -
clone size: many
J gene: TRBJ1-1
CDR3 protein: CASSPPRTQGNSGEAFF
CDR3 DNA: TGTGCCAGCAGCCCCCCTCGTACGCAGGGAAATTCTGGTGAAGCTTTCTTT

V gene: TRBV20-1
D gene: TRBD2
clone size: -
J gene: TRBJ2-1
CDR3 protein: CSARTLAGAFNEQFF
CDR3 DNA: TGCAGTGCTAGAACACTAGCGGGAGCCTTCAATGAGCAGTTCTTC

V gene: TRBV2
D gene: -
clone size: many
J gene: TRBJ2-3
CDR3 protein: CASKVRAVGDTQYF
CDR3 DNA: TGTGCCAGCAAGGTCAGGGCTGTAGGGGATACGCAGTATTTT

V gene: TRBV4-1
D gene: TRBD1
clone size: -
J gene: TRBJ2-1
CDR3 protein: CASSRKIAGTAYNEQFF
CDR3 DNA: TGCGCCAGCAGCCGGAAGATCGCCGGGACAGCTTACAATGAGCAGTTCTTC

V gene: TRBV4-1
D gene: -
clone size: few
J gene: TRBJ1-1
CDR3 protein: CASSSRAALEAFF
CDR3 DNA: TGCGCCAGCAGCTCCAGGGCGGCTCTTGAAGCTTTCTTT